The next 24 T cell receptor beta chains were all read from a single sample in a study of T cell responses to AZD1222 COVID-19 vaccine. Here immunoSEQ multiplex PCR was the method, and the copy in TCRdb shows in-frame clones only, minus some. The sample lists around 180,000 clones; roughly 88% were seen once. This specimen consisted of peripheral blood, obtained on day 0 of AZD1222 vaccination. The receptors derive from an adult in good health.

The CDR3 coding sequence is TGTGCCATCAGTGAGTCGATGGGGAACACTGAAGCTTTCTTT. It is translated as CAISESMGNTEAFF. The chain uses TRBV10-3 and TRBJ1-1, with unresolved D. This CDR3 contains 14 residues. The germline gives CDR1 ENHRY, CDR2 SYGVKD. With 0 bases removed from V and 1 base from J, the gap between germline ends came to 6 bases.

The rearrangement uses TRBV3-1 (or the pseudogene TRBV3-2) and TRBJ1-3; D is ambiguous. V gave up 0 bases and J gave up 5 bases, with 11 bases separating them. CDR3 length: 15 amino acids. CDR1 is LGHDT, CDR2 YNNKEL, per germline (reference sequence). The CDR3 spells CASSQDPPGRNTIYF. CDR3 coding DNA: TGTGCCAGCAGCCAAGATCCCCCAGGCCGAAACACCATATATTTT.

This chain joins TRBV19 and TRBJ2-2, with 7 bases matching TRBD1. The V and J ends lost 3 bases and 1 base, in that order; junction bases with no gene match: 14. The germline gives CDR1 LNHDA, CDR2 SQIVND (reference sequence). This CDR3 region has 19 residues. The CDR3 reads CASSIRRNRDRENTGELFF. DNA of the CDR3: TGTGCCAGTAGTATCCGAAGGAACAGAGACAGGGAGAACACCGGGGAGCTGTTTTTT.

DNA of the CDR3: TGTGCCAGCAGCTTTGCCGGGTCCTATAGCAATCAGCCCCAGCATTTT. It specifies CASSFAGSYSNQPQHF. This chain uses TRBV7-2 with TRBJ1-5, with D unclear. Germline-derived CDR1 and CDR2 are SGHTA and FQGNSA. The CDR3 consists of 16 residues. Between the trimmed V and J ends, which lost 3 bases and 0 bases, there was a span of 12 bases.

The chain recombines TRBV6-5 with TRBJ1-5, with D perhaps matching TRBD1 (6 bases). Deletions cut 6 bases from V and 6 bases from J, with 18 bases between. The CDR3 length is 15 residues. The germline V gene encodes CDR1 MNHEY and CDR2 SVGAGI. This CDR3 reads CASSPSGGAAQPQHF. CDR3 bases: TGTGCCAGCAGCCCCTCGGGGGGGGCAGCTCAGCCCCAGCATTTT.

V usage is TRBV5-4 and J usage is TRBJ2-7; no clear D gene. The CDR3 sequence is 15 residues long. Trimming removed 1 base from V and 2 bases from J, with 13 bases in between. Germline CDR1 is SGHNT and CDR2 is YYREEE (reference sequence). In DNA form, the CDR3 reads TGTGCCAGCAGCTTGATAGGCCGCACGACCTACGAGCAGTACTTC. The encoded protein is CASSLIGRTTYEQYF.

This rearrangement joins TRBV5-1 to TRBJ1-2, with 10 bases matching TRBD1. Germline V gives CDR1 SGHRS, CDR2 YFSETQ. With 4 bases clipped from V and 6 bases from J, the junction kept 9 bases outside the gene matches. The CDR3 totals 15 residues. The CDR3 sequence: CASSTAPGTGDGYTF. CDR3 nucleotides: TGCGCCAGCAGCACGGCCCCCGGGACAGGGGATGGCTACACCTTC.

The rearrangement links TRBV5-1 to TRBJ2-1; the match to TRBD2 covers 11 bases. Per the germline V gene, CDR1 is SGHRS and CDR2 is YFSETQ. Trimming at V came to 1 base and at J to 6 bases, leaving 6 bases not matched to a gene. CDR3 length: 16 amino acids. In DNA form, the CDR3 reads TGCGCCAGCAGCTTGTTGGTAGCGGGGGGGCCCAATGAGCAGTTCTTC. Its translation is CASSLLVAGGPNEQFF.

The V call is TRBV6-5, the J call TRBJ1-2, with a possible D match to TRBD1 (5 bases). Trimming took off 6 bases at V and 7 bases at J, with 9 bases between the two ends. This CDR3 is built from 11 residues. The germline CDR1 and CDR2 sequences are MNHEY and SVGAGI. DNA of the CDR3: TGTGCCAGCAGGCGGGACCGTGGCTACACCTTC. Translating it yields CASRRDRGYTF.

This clone was recorded only once. J is TRBJ2-2 and V is TRBV11-3, with TRBD1 identical over 10 bases. The germline gives CDR1 SGHNT, CDR2 YENEEA. The V segment lost 5 bases and the J segment 4 bases; nucleotides outside the gene matches: 10. The CDR3 has 17 residues. CDR3 in DNA: TGTGCCAGCAGCGCCCGCCTGGGACAGGGGATCACCGGGGAGCTGTTTTTT. It yields the protein CASSARLGQGITGELFF.

V and J are TRBV5-1 and TRBJ1-3; a weak D match, TRBD1 (5 bases). V lost 3 bases and J 3 bases, leaving 16 bases between the germline ends. This CDR3 contains 16 residues. Per germline, CDR1 SGHRS and CDR2 YFSETQ. The CDR3: CASSSRTQGGGNTIYF. The DNA for the CDR3 is TGCGCCAGCAGCTCGCGCACCCAGGGCGGTGGAAACACCATATATTTT. The full variable domain, rest sourced from reference TRBV5-1 and TRBJ1-3, is KAGVTQTPRYLIKTRGQQVTLSCSPISGHRSVSWYQQTPGQGLQFLFEYFSETQRNKGNFPGRFSGRQFSNSRSEMNVSTLELGDSALYLCASSSRTQGGGNTIYFGEGSWLTVV.

This clone was counted a few times. The gene calls are TRBV2 and TRBJ2-2, with a weak D call TRBD2 (5 bases). V was shortened by 6 bases and J by 4 bases, with 15 bases between the two germline ends. CDR3 length equals 15 residues. The germline V gene has CDR1 SNHLY and CDR2 FYNNEI. CDR3 bases: TGTGCCAGCAGCCCCTTGCGGGCCAGCACCGGGGAGCTGTTTTTT. Protein: CASSPLRASTGELFF.

The chain is built from TRBV19 and TRBJ2-1; TRBD2 matches 8 bases. Germline V gives CDR1 LNHDA, CDR2 SQIVND (reference sequence). Trimming at V came to 5 bases and at J to 6 bases, leaving 12 bases not matched to a gene. This CDR3 comprises 16 residues. The CDR3 spells CASSGPGLGFSNEQFF. In DNA, the CDR3 is TGTGCCAGTAGTGGGCCGGGACTAGGGTTCTCCAATGAGCAGTTCTTC.

CDR3 loop: CATSLWTEKSTDTQYF. The DNA for the CDR3 is TGTGCCACCAGCCTTTGGACCGAAAAAAGCACAGATACGCAGTATTTT. J is TRBJ2-3 and V is TRBV15; D gene ambiguous. Germline loops: CDR1 LNHNV, CDR2 YYDKDF (reference sequence). The CDR3 extends over 16 amino acids. Trimming cost V 5 bases and J 0 bases, with 15 bases left between them.

CDR3 sequence: CATRGRAENTIYF. For the CDR3, the DNA is TGTGCCACCCGGGGACGGGCAGAAAACACCATATATTTT. The rearrangement links TRBV19 to TRBJ1-3; perhaps TRBD1 as D (5 bases). The CDR3 contains 13 residues. Germline V gene sequence: CDR1 LNHDA, CDR2 SQIVND (reference sequence). The ends were cut back, 10 bases at V and 6 bases at J, with 16 bases in the middle.

This rearrangement joins TRBV5-6 to TRBJ1-6; D might be TRBD1 (5 bases). The germline gives CDR1 SGHDT, CDR2 YYEEEE. The CDR3 runs to 12 residues. V lost 4 bases and J lost 14, with 13 bases in between. DNA of the CDR3: TGTGCCAGCAGCGCGGGAGTGGGGGCCCTCCACTTT. Translated: CASSAGVGALHF.

The genes are TRBV6-6 and TRBJ1-5, with a weak D call TRBD1 (5 bases). The CDR3 has 17 amino acids. The germline CDR1 and CDR2 sequences are MNHNY and SVGAGI (reference sequence). The V gene lost 5 bases and the J gene lost 0 bases, with 17 bases spanning the gap. The CDR3 DNA follows: TGTGCCAGCAGTCCAAACGGGGGGGGTTATAGCAATCAGCCCCAGCATTTT. The encoded protein is CASSPNGGGYSNQPQHF.

The rearrangement uses TRBV7-9 and TRBJ2-7, with 12 bases matching TRBD1. The V segment lost 5 bases and the J segment 4 bases; nucleotides outside the gene matches: 6. Germline V gene lookup returns CDR1 SEHNR and CDR2 FQNEAQ (reference sequence). CDR3 length equals 15 residues. The CDR3 DNA follows: TGTGCCAGCAGCGCACCGGGACAGGGGGCTTACGAGCAGTACTTC. This encodes CASSAPGQGAYEQYF.

This chain links TRBV10-2 with TRBJ2-7; 11 bases fit TRBD2. Germline lookup yields CDR1 WSHSY and CDR2 SAAADI. The length of the CDR3 is 16 residues. After removal of 8 bases from V and 0 bases from J, the junction contained 9 bases not matched to a gene. The CDR3 spells CASGPSGGTASYEQYF. DNA of the CDR3: TGCGCCAGCGGGCCTAGCGGGGGGACGGCCTCCTACGAGCAGTACTTC.

V and J are TRBV6-5 and TRBJ2-3; a possible D gene is TRBD2 (6 bases). This CDR3 region has 14 residues. CDR1 is MNHEY and CDR2 is SVGAGI in the germline V gene. Trimming took off 6 bases at V and 2 bases at J, with 12 bases between the two ends. The CDR3 coding sequence is TGTGCCAGCAGCCGGGGACTCATCACAGATACGCAGTATTTT. It yields the protein CASSRGLITDTQYF.

The V and J genes are TRBV6-5 and TRBJ1-6, with D possibly TRBD1 on 5 matching bases. CDR1 is MNHEY, CDR2 SVGAGI, per germline. This CDR3 is built from 13 residues. Trimming cost V 6 bases and J 14 bases, with 17 bases left between them. The DNA of the CDR3 is TGTGCCAGCAGACCCCCCTCGGGGACGGCCCTCCACTTT. Translating it yields CASRPPSGTALHF.

The chain links TRBV28 to TRBJ1-6, with a possible D match to TRBD1 (5 bases). This CDR3 is 17 amino acids long. V was clipped by 3 bases and J by 0 bases, with 12 bases between them. Germline CDR1 MDHEN, CDR2 SYDVKM. The CDR3 DNA follows: TGTGCCAGCAGTTTCGGGCAGGGCCGCTCCTATAATTCACCCCTCCACTTT. Amino acids: CASSFGQGRSYNSPLHF.

V is TRBV15 and J is TRBJ1-1; D gene unclear. CDR3 size: 15 residues. The ends were cut back, 0 bases at V and 4 bases at J, with 12 bases in the middle. The germline CDR1 and CDR2 sequences are LNHNV and YYDKDF (reference sequence). In nucleotides, the CDR3 is TGTGCCACCAGCAGAGATGGAGCACCTTCCACTGAAGCTTTCTTT. Translated, it gives CATSRDGAPSTEAFF.

V is TRBV27 and J is TRBJ2-7; D is undetermined. Germline V gene sequence: CDR1 MNHEY, CDR2 SMNVEV (reference sequence). The V gene lost 2 bases and the J gene lost 3 bases, with 11 bases spanning the gap. There are 14 residues in the CDR3. CDR3 protein: CASSLGQVGYEQYF. In DNA form, the CDR3 reads TGTGCCAGCAGTTTAGGTCAAGTCGGCTACGAGCAGTACTTC.